This T cell receptor (beta chain) was profiled in a study of blood T cell repertoires in COVID-19. Study-level background: Samples representing acute and convalescent COVID-19 were sourced from the United States, Italy and Spain. Sources were T cells, B-cell-depleted T cells, or PBMCs; the material itself was cDNA or gDNA.

Per the authors' pipeline: For nucleated cells, counts were estimated from reference gene primer amplification. Sequenced by immunoSEQ multiplex PCR; TCRdb stores in-frame clones only, minus some. Clone size and V and J calls were adopted from that table, with D and trimming inferred from the DNA. The data contain roughly 190,000 clones, around nine tenths of them singletons. This sequence was found in a man aged 18 to 30 with active or convalescent COVID-19. Sequenced input: peripheral blood.

CDR3 nucleotides: TGTGCCAGTGGAAGGACAGGCGCTACCACTGAAGCTTTCTTT. Translating gives CASGRTGATTEAFF. J is TRBJ1-1 and V is TRBV19; the match to TRBD1 covers 7 bases. Germline lookup yields CDR1 LNHDA and CDR2 SQIVND (reference sequence). This CDR3 region has 14 residues. Losses at the gene ends were 8 bases for V and 4 bases for J; bases not matched to a gene: 10.